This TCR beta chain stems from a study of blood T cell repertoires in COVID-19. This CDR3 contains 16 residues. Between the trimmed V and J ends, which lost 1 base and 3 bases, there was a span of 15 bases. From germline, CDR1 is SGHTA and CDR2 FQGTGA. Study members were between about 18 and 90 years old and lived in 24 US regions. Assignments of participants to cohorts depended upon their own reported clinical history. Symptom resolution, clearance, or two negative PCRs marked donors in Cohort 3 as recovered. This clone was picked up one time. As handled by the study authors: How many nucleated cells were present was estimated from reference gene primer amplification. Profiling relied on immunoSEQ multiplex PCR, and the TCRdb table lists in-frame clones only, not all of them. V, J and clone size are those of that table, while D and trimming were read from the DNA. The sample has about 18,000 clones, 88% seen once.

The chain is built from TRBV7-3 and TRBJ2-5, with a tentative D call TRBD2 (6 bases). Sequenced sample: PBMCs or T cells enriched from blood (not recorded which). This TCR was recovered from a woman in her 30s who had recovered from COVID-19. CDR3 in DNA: TGTGCCAGCAGCTTAATCGGGGGACTTACTGAAGAGACCCAGTACTTC. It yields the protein CASSLIGGLTEETQYF.